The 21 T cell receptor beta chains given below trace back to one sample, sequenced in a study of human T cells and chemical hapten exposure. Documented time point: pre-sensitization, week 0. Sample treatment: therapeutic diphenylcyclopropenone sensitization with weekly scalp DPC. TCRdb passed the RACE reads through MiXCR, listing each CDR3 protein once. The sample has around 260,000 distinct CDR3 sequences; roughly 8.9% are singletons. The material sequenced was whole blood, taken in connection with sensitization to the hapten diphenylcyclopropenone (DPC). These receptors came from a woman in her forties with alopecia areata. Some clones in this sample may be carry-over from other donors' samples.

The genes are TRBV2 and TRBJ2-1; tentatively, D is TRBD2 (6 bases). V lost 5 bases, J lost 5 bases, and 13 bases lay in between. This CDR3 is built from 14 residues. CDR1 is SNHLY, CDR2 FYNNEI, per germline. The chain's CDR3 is CASSRGTFHNEQFF. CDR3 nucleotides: TGTGCCAGCAGTCGCGGGACGTTCCACAATGAGCAGTTCTTC.

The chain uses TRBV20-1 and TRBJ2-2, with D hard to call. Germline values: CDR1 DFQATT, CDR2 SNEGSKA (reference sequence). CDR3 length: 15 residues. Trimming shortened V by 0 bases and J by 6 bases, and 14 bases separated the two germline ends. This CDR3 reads CSARDHGRVAGELFF. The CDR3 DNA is TGCAGTGCTAGAGATCACGGTAGAGTTGCCGGGGAGCTGTTTTTT.

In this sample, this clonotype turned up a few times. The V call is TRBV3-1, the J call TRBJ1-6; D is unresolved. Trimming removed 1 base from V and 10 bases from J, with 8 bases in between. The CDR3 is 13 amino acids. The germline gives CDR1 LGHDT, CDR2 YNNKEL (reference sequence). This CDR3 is CASSQGRRSPLHF. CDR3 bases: TGTGCCAGCAGCCAAGGGAGACGGTCACCCCTCCACTTT.

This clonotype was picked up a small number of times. Here the CDR3 reads CASRRSSYEQYF. In nucleotides, the CDR3 is TGTGCCAGCAGAAGGAGCTCCTACGAGCAGTACTTC. This chain uses TRBV5-6 with TRBJ2-7; D is uncertain. Trimming took 5 bases from V and 0 from J, leaving 6 bases between them. The CDR3 is made up of 12 amino acids. From germline, CDR1 is SGHDT and CDR2 YYEEEE.

The CDR3 region is CASSHTSGPYNEQFF. The CDR3 region has the DNA TGTGCCAGCAGCCACACTAGCGGTCCATACAATGAGCAGTTCTTC. The rearrangement joins TRBV7-2 to TRBJ2-1, with 8 nucleotides matching TRBD2. V trimming: 5 bases; J trimming: 4 bases; junction bases outside the gene matches: 7. In germline, CDR1 is SGHTA, CDR2 FQGNSA. The CDR3 length is 15 residues.

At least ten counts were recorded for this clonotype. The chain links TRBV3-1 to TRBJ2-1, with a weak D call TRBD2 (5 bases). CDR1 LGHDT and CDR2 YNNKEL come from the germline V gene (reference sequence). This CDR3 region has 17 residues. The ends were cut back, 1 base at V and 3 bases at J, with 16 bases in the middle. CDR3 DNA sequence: TGTGCCAGCAGCCAAGTGGTACTGGGAGACTACTACAATGAGCAGTTCTTC. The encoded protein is CASSQVVLGDYYNEQFF.

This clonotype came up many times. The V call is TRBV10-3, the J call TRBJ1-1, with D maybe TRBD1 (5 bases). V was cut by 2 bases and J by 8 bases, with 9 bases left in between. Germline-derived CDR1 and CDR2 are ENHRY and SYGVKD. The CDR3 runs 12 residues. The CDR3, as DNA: TGTGCCATCAGTGAGGTGCAGGGAGAAGCTTTCTTT. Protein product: CAISEVQGEAFF.

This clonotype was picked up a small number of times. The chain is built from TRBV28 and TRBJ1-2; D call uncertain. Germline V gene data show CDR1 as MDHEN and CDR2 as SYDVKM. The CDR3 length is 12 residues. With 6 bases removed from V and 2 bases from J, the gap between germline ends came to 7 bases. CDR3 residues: CASREENYGYTF. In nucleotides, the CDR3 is TGTGCCAGCAGAGAAGAAAACTATGGCTACACCTTC.

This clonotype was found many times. CDR3 bases: TGTGCCAGCGGCCGCCCGGGGTACGCCACAGATACGCAGTATTTT. This gives the protein CASGRPGYATDTQYF. The rearrangement joins TRBV28 to TRBJ2-3; perhaps TRBD2 as D (5 bases). Germline loops: CDR1 MDHEN, CDR2 SYDVKM. Between the trimmed V and J ends, which lost 8 bases and 2 bases, there was a span of 17 bases. This CDR3 region has 15 residues.

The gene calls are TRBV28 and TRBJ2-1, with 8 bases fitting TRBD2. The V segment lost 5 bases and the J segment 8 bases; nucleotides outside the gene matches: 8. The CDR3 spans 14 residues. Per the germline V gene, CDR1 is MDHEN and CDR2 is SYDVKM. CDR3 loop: CASSRSGIIYEQFF. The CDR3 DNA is TGTGCCAGCAGTCGTAGCGGGATCATCTATGAGCAGTTCTTC.

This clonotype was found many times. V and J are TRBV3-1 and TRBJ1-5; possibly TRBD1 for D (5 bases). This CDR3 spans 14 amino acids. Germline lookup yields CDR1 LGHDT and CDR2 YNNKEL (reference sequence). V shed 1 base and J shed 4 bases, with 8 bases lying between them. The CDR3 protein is CASSQGQPNQPQHF. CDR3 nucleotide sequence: TGTGCCAGCAGCCAAGGACAGCCAAATCAGCCCCAGCATTTT.

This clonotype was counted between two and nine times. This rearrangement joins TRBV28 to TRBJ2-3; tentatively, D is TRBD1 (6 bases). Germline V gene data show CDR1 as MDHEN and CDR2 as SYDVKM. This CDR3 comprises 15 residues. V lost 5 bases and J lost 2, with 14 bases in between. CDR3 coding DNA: TGTGCCAGCAGTCCACACAGGGATTACACAGATACGCAGTATTTT. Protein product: CASSPHRDYTDTQYF.

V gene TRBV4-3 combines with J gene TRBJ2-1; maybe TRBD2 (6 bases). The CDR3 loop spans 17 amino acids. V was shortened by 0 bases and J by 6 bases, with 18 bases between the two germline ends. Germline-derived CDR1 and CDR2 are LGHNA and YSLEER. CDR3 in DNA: TGCGCCAGCAGCCAAGATCTTAGCGGAGGAGCCCTCAATGAGCAGTTCTTC. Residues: CASSQDLSGGALNEQFF.

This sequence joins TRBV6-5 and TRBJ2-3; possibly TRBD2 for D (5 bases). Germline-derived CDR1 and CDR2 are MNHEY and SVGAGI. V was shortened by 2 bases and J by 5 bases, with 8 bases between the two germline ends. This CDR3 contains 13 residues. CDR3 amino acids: CASSYRTRDTQYF. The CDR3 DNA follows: TGTGCCAGCAGTTACCGTACTAGAGATACGCAGTATTTT.

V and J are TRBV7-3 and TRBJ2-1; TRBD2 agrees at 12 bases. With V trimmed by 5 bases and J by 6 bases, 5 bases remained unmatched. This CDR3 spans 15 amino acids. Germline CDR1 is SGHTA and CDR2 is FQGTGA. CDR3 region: CASSLGLAGINEQFF. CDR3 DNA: TGTGCCAGCAGCCTAGGACTAGCGGGGATCAATGAGCAGTTCTTC.

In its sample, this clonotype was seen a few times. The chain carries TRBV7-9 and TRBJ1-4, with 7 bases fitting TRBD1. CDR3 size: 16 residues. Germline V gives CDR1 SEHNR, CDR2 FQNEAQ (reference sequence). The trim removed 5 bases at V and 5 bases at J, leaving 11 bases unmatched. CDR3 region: CASSIDLGQINEKLFF. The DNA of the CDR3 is TGTGCCAGCAGCATAGACCTGGGACAGATAAATGAAAAACTGTTTTTT.

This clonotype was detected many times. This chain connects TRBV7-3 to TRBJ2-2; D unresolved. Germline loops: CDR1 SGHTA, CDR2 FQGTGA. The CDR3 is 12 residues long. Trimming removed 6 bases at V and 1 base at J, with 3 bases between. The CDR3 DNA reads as TGTGCCAGCAGGGGGAACACCGGGGAGCTGTTTTTT. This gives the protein CASRGNTGELFF.

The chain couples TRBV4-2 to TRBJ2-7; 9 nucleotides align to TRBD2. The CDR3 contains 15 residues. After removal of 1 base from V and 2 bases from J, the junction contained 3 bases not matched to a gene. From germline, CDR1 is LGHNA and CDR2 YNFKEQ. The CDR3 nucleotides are TGTGCCAGCAGCCAAGGGGCGGGAGGGCCCTACGAGCAGTACTTC. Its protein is CASSQGAGGPYEQYF.

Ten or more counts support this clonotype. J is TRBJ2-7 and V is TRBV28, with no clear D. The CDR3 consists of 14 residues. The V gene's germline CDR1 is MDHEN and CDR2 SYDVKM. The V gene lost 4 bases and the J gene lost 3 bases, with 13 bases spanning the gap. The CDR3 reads CASSSPPRYYEQYF. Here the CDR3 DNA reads TGTGCCAGCAGTTCTCCCCCCCGCTACTACGAGCAGTACTTC.

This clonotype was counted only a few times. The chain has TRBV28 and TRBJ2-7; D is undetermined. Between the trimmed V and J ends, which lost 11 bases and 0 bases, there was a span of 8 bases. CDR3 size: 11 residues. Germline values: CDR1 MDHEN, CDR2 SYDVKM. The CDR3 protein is CACHSSYEQYF. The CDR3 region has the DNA TGTGCCTGTCATAGCTCCTACGAGCAGTACTTC.

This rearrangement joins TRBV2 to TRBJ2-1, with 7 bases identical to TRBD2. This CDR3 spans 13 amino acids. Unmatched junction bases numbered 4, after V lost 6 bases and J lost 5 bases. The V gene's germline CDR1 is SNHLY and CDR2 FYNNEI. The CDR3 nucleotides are TGTGCCAGCAGACTAGCGAGGGACAATGAGCAGTTCTTC. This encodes CASRLARDNEQFF.